A single sample is the source of the 25 T cell receptor beta chains below, sequenced in a study of T-cell reconstitution after alpha-beta-depleted transplantation in children. The TCRbeta library incorporated unique molecular identifiers. Using its own MiXCR run on the PCR reads, TCRdb lists one record per CDR3 protein. The table includes fewer than 550,000 distinct CDR3 sequences, about 10% detected once. Sequencing used PBMCs, obtained before TCRalphabeta/CD19-depleted stem cell transplant. These receptors all stem from a child aged 2-15 years with inherited bone marrow failure, due to receive a stem cell transplant.

The table lists this clonotype with many counts. At one of its ends the junction is not consistent with the germline gene, which may arise from a read error. V and J are TRBV12-3 or TRBV12-4 and TRBJ2-7; D tentatively reads TRBD1 or TRBD2 (5 bases each). This CDR3 spans 12 amino acids. The CDR3 DNA sequence: TGTGCCAGCAGCCTCTCGGGACGGCCGAACGACTTC. Translating gives CASSLSGRPNDF.

On this clonotype: One base away lies a much larger clone, so this may be a sequencing read error. The chain is built from TRBV4-1 and TRBJ1-1, with 7 bases that match TRBD1. The trim removed 4 bases at V and 4 bases at J, leaving 9 bases unmatched. Germline V gene lookup returns CDR1 MGHRA and CDR2 YSYEKL. The CDR3 length is 15 residues. Written as DNA, the CDR3 is TGCGCCAGCAGCCGGGGGACAGACGGAAGCACTGAAGCTTTCTTT. This gives the protein CASSRGTDGSTEAFF.

The chain recombines TRBV10-3 with TRBJ1-1; D might be TRBD1 (6 bases). V was cut by 4 bases and J by 3 bases, with 9 bases left in between. CDR1 and CDR2 (germline): ENHRY, SYGVKD. The CDR3 spans 13 residues. The DNA of the CDR3 is TGTGCCATCAGTGGGGGGGCGGACACTGAAGCTTTCTTT. Encoded protein: CAISGGADTEAFF.

This clonotype was found many times. J is TRBJ2-7 and V is TRBV11-2; 8 bases align to TRBD2. Trimming took 5 bases from V and 3 from J; bases not matched to a gene: 9. The CDR3 has 15 amino acids. The germline V gene encodes CDR1 SGHAT and CDR2 FQNNGV. The CDR3 nucleotides read TGTGCCAGCAGCCCAGGGAGAGCGGGGGACTACGAGCAGTACTTC. Translation gives CASSPGRAGDYEQYF.

This clonotype has a count of ten or more. The rearrangement uses TRBV7-9 and TRBJ2-1, with unresolved D. V was trimmed by 0 bases and J by 5 bases, leaving 8 bases between them. The CDR3 totals 14 residues. Germline CDR1 and CDR2: SEHNR and FQNEAQ (reference sequence). CDR3 protein: CASSLAVADNEQFF. CDR3 sequence (DNA): TGTGCCAGCAGCTTAGCGGTAGCTGACAATGAGCAGTTCTTC.

This clonotype was seen more than once but under ten times. The chain joins TRBV20-1 to TRBJ2-7; 10 nucleotides line up with TRBD2. The CDR3 extends over 14 amino acids. CDR1 and CDR2 (germline): DFQATT, SNEGSKA (reference sequence). Trimming at V came to 1 base and at J to 4 bases, leaving 4 bases not matched to a gene. This CDR3 is CSARASGSIYEQYF. The CDR3 region has the DNA TGCAGTGCTAGAGCTAGCGGGAGTATATACGAGCAGTACTTC.

In its sample, this clonotype was seen many times. The J gene is TRBJ2-5, the V gene TRBV5-1, with D unresolved. Trimming took off 0 bases at V and 3 bases at J, with 6 bases between the two ends. Germline CDR1 SGHRS, CDR2 YFSETQ. This CDR3 has 13 amino acids. The CDR3 bases are TGCGCCAGCAGCTTGGGAGTAAAAGAGACCCAGTACTTC. Its translation is CASSLGVKETQYF. The full variable domain, in which reference TRBV5-1 and TRBJ2-5 provide the parts outside the CDR3, is KAGVTQTPRYLIKTRGQQVTLSCSPISGHRSVSWYQQTPGQGLQFLFEYFSETQRNKGNFPGRFSGRQFSNSRSEMNVSTLELGDSALYLCASSLGVKETQYFGPGTRLLVL.

This clonotype was seen repeatedly, ten times or more. The chain uses TRBV6-5 and TRBJ2-7, with a tentative D call TRBD1 (5 bases). The CDR3 extends over 14 amino acids. Germline-derived CDR1 and CDR2 are MNHEY and SVGAGI. Trimming left V 2 bases short and J 2 bases short, with 10 bases between. This CDR3 is CASSYPDKAYEQYF. The CDR3 DNA sequence: TGTGCCAGCAGTTACCCGGACAAAGCCTACGAGCAGTACTTC.

The V gene is TRBV20-1, the J gene TRBJ2-7; weak D call: TRBD2 (5 bases). The germline CDR1 and CDR2 sequences are DFQATT and SNEGSKA (reference sequence). Trimming cost V 5 bases and J 2 bases, with 19 bases left between them. There are 15 residues in the CDR3. The CDR3 region is CSAANRRDLAYEQYF. CDR3 nucleotides: TGCAGTGCTGCAAACCGTCGGGATCTGGCCTACGAGCAGTACTTC.

The V and J genes are TRBV6-1 and TRBJ2-7; 9 bases are a match to TRBD1. Germline V gives CDR1 MNHNS, CDR2 SASEGT. V gave up 6 bases and J gave up 2 bases; unmatched junction bases: 8. This CDR3 is built from 15 residues. The CDR3 sequence is CASRTGQGTAYEQYF. The CDR3 DNA is TGTGCCAGCAGGACAGGACAGGGGACCGCCTACGAGCAGTACTTC.

This clonotype occurred many times. The rearrangement links TRBV11-2 to TRBJ2-1; 7 bases match TRBD2. The V gene end was trimmed by 5 bases and the J gene end by 3 bases; junction bases not matched to a gene: 7. Germline V gives CDR1 SGHAT, CDR2 FQNNGV. The CDR3 is 15 residues long. The CDR3 loop reads CASSALAGFYNEQFF. The CDR3 coding sequence is TGTGCCAGCAGCGCATTAGCGGGCTTCTACAATGAGCAGTTCTTC.

This clonotype was seen ten or more times. The chain recombines TRBV4-1 with TRBJ2-3; D is uncertain. Germline V gene lookup returns CDR1 MGHRA and CDR2 YSYEKL. The V and J ends lost 0 bases and 1 base respectively, with 11 bases between them. CDR3 size: 16 residues. The CDR3 reads CASSQDRVPRTDTQYF. CDR3 DNA sequence: TGCGCCAGCAGCCAAGATCGGGTCCCCCGCACAGATACGCAGTATTTT.

This clonotype was detected ten times or more. The J gene is TRBJ2-7, the V gene TRBV7-2, with 7 bases that match TRBD2. CDR1 SGHTA and CDR2 FQGNSA come from the germline V gene. V trimming: 1 base; J trimming: 4 bases; junction bases outside the gene matches: 7. The CDR3 is made up of 15 amino acids. CDR3 amino acids: CASSLDWLAAYEQYF. CDR3 nucleotide sequence: TGTGCCAGCAGCTTAGATTGGCTAGCGGCATACGAGCAGTACTTC. Full variable domain (rest looked up from reference TRBV7-2 and TRBJ2-7): GAGVSQSPSNKVTEKGKDVELRCDPISGHTALYWYRQSLGQGLEFLIYFQGNSAPDKSGLPSDRFSAERTGGSVSTLTIQRTQQEDSAVYLCASSLDWLAAYEQYFGPGTRLTVT.

The rearrangement links TRBV4-3 to TRBJ2-2, with D perhaps matching TRBD1 (6 bases). This CDR3 contains 16 residues. V was pared by 3 bases and J by 3 bases, with 14 bases between. Germline CDR1 LGHNA, CDR2 YSLEER. The CDR3 loop is CASSHIQGIYTGELFF. The CDR3, as DNA: TGCGCCAGCAGCCACATCCAGGGGATCTACACCGGGGAGCTGTTTTTT.

This clonotype appeared many times. The V gene is TRBV18, the J gene TRBJ1-4; D call uncertain. CDR3 size: 13 residues. The ends were cut back, 6 bases at V and 8 bases at J, with 13 bases in the middle. Germline V gene lookup returns CDR1 KGHSH and CDR2 LQKENI. The CDR3 sequence: CASSTRPEEKLFF. The CDR3, as DNA: TGTGCCAGCTCCACCCGTCCTGAAGAAAAACTGTTTTTT.

This chain uses TRBV7-9 with TRBJ2-7; D remains ambiguous. The germline V gene encodes CDR1 SEHNR and CDR2 FQNEAQ (reference sequence). The ends were cut back, 5 bases at V and 9 bases at J, with 17 bases in the middle. The CDR3 is made up of 13 amino acids. The CDR3 coding sequence is TGTGCCAGCAGCCTCTCCGAGGTAGCAGGGCAGTACTTC. It specifies CASSLSEVAGQYF.

Concerning this clonotype itself: A much larger clone sits a single nucleotide away, making a read error possible. The chain carries TRBV12-3 or TRBV12-4 and TRBJ1-2; D is perhaps TRBD1 (5 bases). The V end was cut by 3 bases, the J end by 7 bases, with 15 bases between. CDR3 length equals 14 residues. CDR3 sequence reads: CASSFPAGSPGYTF. CDR3 sequence (DNA): TGTGCCAGCAGTTTCCCCGCAGGGTCTCCTGGCTACACCTTC.

The sample holds many counts of this clonotype. The gene calls are TRBV4-3 and TRBJ2-2; 7 bases agree with TRBD1. V was clipped by 5 bases and J by 5 bases; unmatched bases: 5. CDR3 size: 14 residues. Looked up from germline, CDR1 is LGHNA and CDR2 is YSLEER. In DNA, the CDR3 is TGCGCCAGCAGCGACAGGGTTCTGACCGGGGAGCTGTTTTTT. Its translation is CASSDRVLTGELFF.

The rearrangement links TRBV20-1 to TRBJ2-3; 7 positions agree with TRBD2. Germline trimming cut 1 base from V and 3 bases from J; bases unmatched to any gene: 4. The CDR3 runs to 14 residues. CDR1 is DFQATT, CDR2 SNEGSKA, per germline (reference sequence). CDR3 nucleotides: TGCAGTGCTAGAGCGACTAGCACTACAGATACGCAGTATTTT. Protein product: CSARATSTTDTQYF.

The rearrangement links TRBV19 to TRBJ2-1; TRBD2 matches 9 bases. Germline CDR1 is LNHDA and CDR2 is SQIVND (reference sequence). CDR3 size: 14 residues. J gave up 8 bases and V 3 bases, and 5 bases lay outside the gene matches. CDR3 region: CASSIAGGVDEQFF. CDR3 bases: TGTGCCAGTAGTATCGCGGGAGGGGTCGATGAGCAGTTCTTC.

This clonotype was picked up many times. V and J are TRBV12-3 or TRBV12-4 and TRBJ2-5; perhaps D is TRBD1 or TRBD2 (5 bases each). The CDR3 runs to 14 residues. Between the trimmed V and J ends, which lost 6 bases and 5 bases, there was a span of 16 bases. CDR3 in amino acids: CASSPHRGEETQYF. In nucleotides, the CDR3 is TGTGCCAGCAGCCCCCATAGAGGGGAGGAGACCCAGTACTTC.

This clonotype was detected ten times or more. The chain joins TRBV15 to TRBJ2-7; 11 nucleotides match TRBD1. This CDR3 spans 16 amino acids. The junction had 4 bases not matched to a gene; V was cut back by 1 base and J by 2 bases. Germline values: CDR1 LNHNV, CDR2 YYDKDF (reference sequence). CDR3 in DNA: TGTGCCACCAGCAGAGGGGACAGGGGGAGCCCCTACGAGCAGTACTTC. Protein sequence: CATSRGDRGSPYEQYF.

This clonotype was recorded at least ten times. V and J are TRBV28 and TRBJ2-1; a possible D gene is TRBD2 (6 bases). V was shortened by 6 bases and J by 9 bases, with 18 bases between the two germline ends. CDR3 size: 14 residues. CDR1 MDHEN and CDR2 SYDVKM come from the germline V gene. CDR3 nucleotides: TGTGCCAGCAGCCCGACTAGTTGGGTGCCTGAGCAGTTCTTC. Translating gives CASSPTSWVPEQFF. The variable domain in full, with the rest retrieved from reference TRBV28 and TRBJ2-1, is DVKVTQSSRYLVKRTGEKVFLECVQDMDHENMFWYRQDPGLGLRLIYFSYDVKMKEKGDIPEGYSVSREKKERFSLILESASTNQTSMYLCASSPTSWVPEQFFGPGTRLTVL.

At least ten counts were recorded for this clonotype. The chain recombines TRBV12-3 or TRBV12-4 with TRBJ1-2; 7 nucleotides agree with TRBD1. There are 14 residues in the CDR3. Trimming took 5 bases from V and 8 from J; bases not matched to a gene: 11. Written as DNA, the CDR3 is TGTGCCAGCAGTATTCTCCAGGGGGTATTAGGCTACACCTTC. Translating it yields CASSILQGVLGYTF.

This clonotype came up many times. The CDR3 is CASSRLAGVVNTGELFF. The CDR3, as DNA: TGTGCCAGCAGCAGACTAGCGGGAGTCGTCAACACCGGGGAGCTGTTTTTT. The V gene is TRBV7-7, the J gene TRBJ2-2; TRBD2 agrees at 12 bases. The trim removed 5 bases at V and 2 bases at J, leaving 6 bases unmatched. This CDR3 has 17 amino acids. Germline CDR1 SSHAT, CDR2 FNYEAQ (reference sequence).